This is a list of T cell receptor beta chains from one sample in a study of blood T cell repertoires in COVID-19. Method: immunoSEQ multiplex PCR; TCRdb's copy keeps in-frame clones and lacks some. The table has roughly 15,000 clones, about nine tenths seen once. The sequenced material came from peripheral blood. The origin of the receptors is a human donor in a cohort sampled during active COVID-19. The CDR3 runs from the conserved cysteine through the conserved F or W.

J gene,V gene,CDR3 protein
TRBJ2-7,TRBV9,CASSPNQYEQYF
TRBJ2-5,TRBV6-5,CASVLGGHGETQYF
TRBJ2-7,TRBV27,CASSYRRTGPEQYF
TRBJ2-3,TRBV5-1,CASSLGFVTDTQYF
TRBJ2-1,TRBV4-2,CASSPAWSSYNEQFF
TRBJ1-3,TRBV12-3/TRBV12-4,CASRNRNTIYF
TRBJ2-7,TRBV9,CASSEGRDRAEQYF
TRBJ2-1,TRBV3-1/TRBV3-2,CASTLGLAFYNEQFF
TRBJ1-3,TRBV11-2,CASSLGGGQRRNTIYF
TRBJ2-5,TRBV28,CASSPRVAGVGETQYF
TRBJ2-3,TRBV5-1,CASSLGQASTDTQYF
TRBJ2-2,TRBV30,CAWSVGTISRGELFF
TRBJ2-4,TRBV7-8,CASSLGRRGKDIQYF
TRBJ2-1,TRBV4-1,CASSPRGTSGVNEQFF
TRBJ2-4,TRBV5-6,CASSLGPSGWVKNIQYF
TRBJ2-2,TRBV18,CASSLNDRGTGELFF
TRBJ2-5,TRBV29-1,CSVEVEGPGDETQYF
TRBJ2-7,TRBV5-4,CASSQGTSGRTTGEQYF
TRBJ2-1,TRBV7-9,CASSLGRRGYNEQFF
TRBJ2-7,TRBV10-3,CAISEGGTSGVTSYEQYF
TRBJ2-2,TRBV2,CATREGRTGELFF
TRBJ2-3,TRBV6-4,CASSEGSRVTDTQYF
TRBJ2-7,TRBV18,CASSPSGGPDSLEQYF
TRBJ1-3,TRBV19,CASSLTAVGSGNTIYF
TRBJ2-7,TRBV4-1,CASSQREQREGLDEQYF
TRBJ2-1,TRBV11-2,CASILEHQPIRNNEQFF
TRBJ2-1,TRBV30,CAWSRGLATDEQFF
TRBJ2-3,TRBV18,CASSSRTSDTQYF
TRBJ1-1,TRBV3-1/TRBV3-2,CASSQDQSGGSKAFF
TRBJ2-7,TRBV30,CAWSPPLVGAYEQYF
TRBJ2-5,TRBV5-1,CASSLVVAGGGETQYF
TRBJ1-2,TRBV2,CASSERARPNYGYTF
TRBJ1-5,TRBV2,CASSEGRGQGRLGQPQHF
TRBJ1-5,TRBV4-1,CASSPGQGSNQPQHF
TRBJ2-7,TRBV5-1,CASSSPPGEQYF
TRBJ2-1,TRBV5-1,CASSLASQEQFF
TRBJ2-3,TRBV19,CASSGGRGTDTQYF
TRBJ2-3,TRBV30,CAWRQTLSTDTQYF
TRBJ1-2,TRBV29-1,CSVDPEGYGYTF
TRBJ2-2,TRBV19,CASSSGSANTGELFF